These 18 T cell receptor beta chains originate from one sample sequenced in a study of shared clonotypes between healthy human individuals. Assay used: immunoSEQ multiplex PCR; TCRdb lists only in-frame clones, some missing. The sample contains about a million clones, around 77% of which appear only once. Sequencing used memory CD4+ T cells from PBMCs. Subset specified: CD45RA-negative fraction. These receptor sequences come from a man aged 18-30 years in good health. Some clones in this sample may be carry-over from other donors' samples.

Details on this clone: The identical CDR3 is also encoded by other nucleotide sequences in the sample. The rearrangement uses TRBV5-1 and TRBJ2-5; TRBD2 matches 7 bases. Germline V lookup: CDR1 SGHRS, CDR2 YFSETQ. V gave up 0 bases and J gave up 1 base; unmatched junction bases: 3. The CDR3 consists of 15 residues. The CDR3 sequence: CASSLAGTTQETQYF. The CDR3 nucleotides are TGCGCCAGCAGCTTGGCCGGGACTACCCAAGAGACCCAGTACTTC. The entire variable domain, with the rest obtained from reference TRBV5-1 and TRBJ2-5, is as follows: KAGVTQTPRYLIKTRGQQVTLSCSPISGHRSVSWYQQTPGQGLQFLFEYFSETQRNKGNFPGRFSGRQFSNSRSEMNVSTLELGDSALYLCASSLAGTTQETQYFGPGTRLLVL.

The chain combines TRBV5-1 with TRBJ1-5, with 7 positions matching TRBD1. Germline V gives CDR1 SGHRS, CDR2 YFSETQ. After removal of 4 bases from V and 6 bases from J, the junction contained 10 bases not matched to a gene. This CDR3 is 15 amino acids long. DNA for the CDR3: TGCGCCAGCAGCCCGGGGGACAGAGAGGGTCAGCCCCAGCATTTT. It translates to CASSPGDREGQPQHF.

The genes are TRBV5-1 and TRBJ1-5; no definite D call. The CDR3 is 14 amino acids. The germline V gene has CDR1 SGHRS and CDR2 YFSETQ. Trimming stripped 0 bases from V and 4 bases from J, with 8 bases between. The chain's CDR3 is CASSLEGQNQPQHF. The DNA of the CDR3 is TGCGCCAGCAGCTTGGAGGGTCAGAATCAGCCCCAGCATTTT. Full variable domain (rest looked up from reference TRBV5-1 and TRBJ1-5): KAGVTQTPRYLIKTRGQQVTLSCSPISGHRSVSWYQQTPGQGLQFLFEYFSETQRNKGNFPGRFSGRQFSNSRSEMNVSTLELGDSALYLCASSLEGQNQPQHFGDGTRLSIL.

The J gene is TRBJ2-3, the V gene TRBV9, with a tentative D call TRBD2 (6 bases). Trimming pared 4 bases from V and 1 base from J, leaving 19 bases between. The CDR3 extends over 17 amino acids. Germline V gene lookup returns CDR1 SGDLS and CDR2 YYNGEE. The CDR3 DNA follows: TGTGCCAGCAGCCCCCGGGGGAGCCTGCATGGCACAGATACGCAGTATTTT. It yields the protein CASSPRGSLHGTDTQYF. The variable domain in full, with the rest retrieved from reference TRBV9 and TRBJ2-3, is DSGVTQTPKHLITATGQRVTLRCSPRSGDLSVYWYQQSLDQGLQFLIQYYNGEERAKGNILERFSAQQFPDLHSELNLSSLELGDSALYFCASSPRGSLHGTDTQYFGPGTRLTVL.

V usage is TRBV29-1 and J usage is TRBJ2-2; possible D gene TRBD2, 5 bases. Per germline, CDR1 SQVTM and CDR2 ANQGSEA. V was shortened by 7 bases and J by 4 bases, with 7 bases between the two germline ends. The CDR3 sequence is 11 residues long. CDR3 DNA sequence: TGCAGCGGCGGGTCCACCGGGGAGCTGTTTTTT. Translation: CSGGSTGELFF.

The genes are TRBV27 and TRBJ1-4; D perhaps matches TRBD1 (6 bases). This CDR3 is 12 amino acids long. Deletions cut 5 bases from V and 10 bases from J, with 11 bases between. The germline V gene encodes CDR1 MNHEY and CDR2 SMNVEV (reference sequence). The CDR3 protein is CASSPDRGKLFF. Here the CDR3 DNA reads TGTGCCAGCAGTCCGGACAGAGGAAAACTGTTTTTT.

This CDR3 reads CASSPSGFYGYTF. CDR3 bases: TGTGCCAGCTCACCAAGTGGGTTCTATGGCTACACCTTC. V usage is TRBV18 and J usage is TRBJ1-2; D gene unclear. This CDR3 region has 13 residues. V lost 2 bases and J 4 bases, leaving 8 bases between the germline ends. CDR1 and CDR2 from the germline V gene are KGHSH and LQKENI.

CDR3 in amino acids: CASSTPAGRHNEQFF. For the CDR3, the DNA is TGTGCCAGCAGTACCCCGGCAGGGCGCCACAATGAGCAGTTCTTC. The chain is built from TRBV28 and TRBJ2-1, with D possibly TRBD1 on 5 matching bases. The CDR3 is made up of 15 amino acids. Germline loops: CDR1 MDHEN, CDR2 SYDVKM. V lost 5 bases, J lost 5 bases, and 16 bases lay in between. The variable domain in full, with the rest retrieved from reference TRBV28 and TRBJ2-1, is DVKVTQSSRYLVKRTGEKVFLECVQDMDHENMFWYRQDPGLGLRLIYFSYDVKMKEKGDIPEGYSVSREKKERFSLILESASTNQTSMYLCASSTPAGRHNEQFFGPGTRLTVL.

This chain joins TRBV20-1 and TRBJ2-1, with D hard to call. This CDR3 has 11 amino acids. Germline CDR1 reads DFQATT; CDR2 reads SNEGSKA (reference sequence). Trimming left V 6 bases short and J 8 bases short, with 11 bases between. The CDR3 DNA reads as TGCAGTGCCAACTACGCTTATGAGCAGTTCTTC. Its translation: CSANYAYEQFF.

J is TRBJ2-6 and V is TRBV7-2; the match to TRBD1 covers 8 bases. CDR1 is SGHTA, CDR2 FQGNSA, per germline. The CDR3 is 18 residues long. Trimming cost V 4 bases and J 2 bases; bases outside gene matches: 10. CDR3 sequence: CASSSQLQGAAGANVLTF. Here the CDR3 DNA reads TGTGCCAGCAGCTCCCAACTTCAGGGGGCGGCTGGGGCCAACGTCCTGACTTTC.

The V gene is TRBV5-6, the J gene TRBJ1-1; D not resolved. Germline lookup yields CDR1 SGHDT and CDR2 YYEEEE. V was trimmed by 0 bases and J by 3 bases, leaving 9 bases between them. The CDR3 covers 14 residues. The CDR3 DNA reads TGTGCCAGCAGCTTGGGCGTGTGGGACACTGAAGCTTTCTTT. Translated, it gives CASSLGVWDTEAFF.

This CDR3 reads CASSYSRLETQYF. The CDR3 nucleotides are TGTGCCAGCAGTTACTCGCGGTTGGAGACCCAGTACTTC. The V gene is TRBV6-5, the J gene TRBJ2-5, with unresolved D. The CDR3 totals 13 residues. The V gene's germline CDR1 is MNHEY and CDR2 SVGAGI. Trimming shortened V by 0 bases and J by 5 bases, and 7 bases separated the two germline ends.

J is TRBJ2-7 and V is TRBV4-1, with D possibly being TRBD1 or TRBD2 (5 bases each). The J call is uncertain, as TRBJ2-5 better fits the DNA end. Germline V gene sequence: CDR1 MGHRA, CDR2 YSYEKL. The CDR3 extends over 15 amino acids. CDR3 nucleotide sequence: TGCGCCAGCAGCCAAGAAATGGCCGGGGCCAAGACCCAGTACTTC. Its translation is CASSQEMAGAKTQYF.

The chain's CDR3 is CASSQGIPGQGYTDTQYF. In DNA form, the CDR3 reads TGTGCCAGCAGCCAAGGGATACCGGGACAGGGTTACACAGATACGCAGTATTTT. The chain employs TRBV4-2 and TRBJ2-3, with 9 nucleotides matching TRBD1. This CDR3 spans 18 amino acids. In germline, CDR1 is LGHNA, CDR2 YNFKEQ. The ends lost 1 base at V and 2 bases at J; junction bases unmatched: 10.

The CDR3 spells CASSLTGYNEQFF. CDR3 sequence (DNA): TGTGCCAGCAGCTTAACCGGGTACAATGAGCAGTTCTTC. The chain uses TRBV7-9 and TRBJ2-1; no reliable D call. Trimming removed 2 bases at V and 4 bases at J, with 6 bases between. Looked up from germline, CDR1 is SEHNR and CDR2 is FQNEAQ (reference sequence). CDR3 length: 13 amino acids.

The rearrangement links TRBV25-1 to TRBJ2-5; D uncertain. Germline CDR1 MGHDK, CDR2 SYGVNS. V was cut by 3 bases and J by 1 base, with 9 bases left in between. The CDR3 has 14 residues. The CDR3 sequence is CASSDQTGQETQYF. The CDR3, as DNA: TGTGCCAGCAGTGACCAGACTGGCCAAGAGACCCAGTACTTC.

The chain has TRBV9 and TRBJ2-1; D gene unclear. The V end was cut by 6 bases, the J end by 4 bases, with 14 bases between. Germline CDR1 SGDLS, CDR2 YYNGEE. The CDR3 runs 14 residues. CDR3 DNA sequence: TGTGCCAGCAAAGCAGTGGTGGAGTACAATGAGCAGTTCTTC. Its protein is CASKAVVEYNEQFF.

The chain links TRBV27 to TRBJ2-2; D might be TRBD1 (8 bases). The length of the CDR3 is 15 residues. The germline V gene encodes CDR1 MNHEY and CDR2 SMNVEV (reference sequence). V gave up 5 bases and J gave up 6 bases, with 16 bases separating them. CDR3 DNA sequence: TGTGCCAGCAGTCCATGGACAGGGAGGGCCGGGGAGCTGTTTTTT. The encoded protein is CASSPWTGRAGELFF.